The 27 T cell receptor beta chains below all came from one sample that was sequenced in a study of post-analysis software for immune sequencing data. Findings and limits, study-wide: Comparison of patients with controls showed 4 to 6 TRBV segments more frequent in patients, TRBV5-6, TRBV5-1 and TRBV20-1 among them.

Every TCR beta cDNA library bore unique molecular identifiers. TCRdb re-called the PCR reads through MiXCR, storing one row per CDR3 protein. The top ten clones hold about an eighth of a sample with about 460,000 distinct CDR3 sequences, over 35% of them seen once. Their target antigens are unknown. Sequencing was carried out using blood. The receptors were gathered from a girl under 18 with multiple sclerosis.

The chain is built from TRBV5-1 and TRBJ2-5, with 10 bases that match TRBD2. The CDR3 runs to 14 residues. Germline CDR1 is SGHRS and CDR2 is YFSETQ. After removal of 5 bases from V and 11 bases from J, the junction contained 12 bases not matched to a gene. This chain's CDR3 is CASSLAGESNEQYF. CDR3 DNA sequence: TGCGCCAGCAGTCTAGCGGGAGAGAGCAATGAGCAGTACTTC.

Only a few counts were recorded for this clonotype. The rearrangement uses TRBV11-2 and TRBJ2-3; 7 nucleotides match TRBD1. V was clipped by 4 bases and J by 3 bases; unmatched bases: 10. CDR3 length: 16 residues. Germline CDR1 is SGHAT and CDR2 is FQNNGV. The CDR3 DNA reads as TGTGCCAGCAGCTCAGTAGGACAGGAGAGGACAGATACGCAGTATTTT. Its protein product is CASSSVGQERTDTQYF.

Notes on this clonotype: The germline gene is not matched at one end of the junction; a read error may be the cause. This chain links TRBV5-5 with TRBJ1-2, with D possibly TRBD1 on 6 matching bases. The CDR3 has 13 residues. Germline values: CDR1 SGHKS, CDR2 YYEKEE (reference sequence). The DNA for the CDR3 is TGTGGCAGCAGCTGGACAGTAGACTATGGCTACACCTTC. It is translated as CGSSWTVDYGYTF.

This clonotype was observed a few times. The rearrangement joins TRBV12-3 or TRBV12-4 to TRBJ2-4; no clear D. V dropped 6 bases and J dropped 0 bases, with 12 bases sitting between them. This CDR3 is 15 amino acids long. The CDR3 is CASSPIDLAKNIQYF. The CDR3 DNA follows: TGTGCCAGCAGCCCCATTGACCTAGCCAAAAACATTCAGTACTTC.

In its sample, this clonotype was seen a few times. The rearrangement links TRBV9 to TRBJ2-7; D call uncertain. There are 13 residues in the CDR3. V lost 2 bases and J 3 bases, leaving 9 bases between the germline ends. CDR1 and CDR2 from the germline V gene are SGDLS and YYNGEE. Written as DNA, the CDR3 is TGTGCCAGCAGCGTGGCGGAGAGCTACGAGCAGTACTTC. Its protein is CASSVAESYEQYF.

Regarding this clonotype: At one of its ends the junction is not consistent with the germline gene, which may arise from a read error. The chain couples TRBV15 to TRBJ1-4; no clear D gene. The CDR3 has 14 amino acids. Germline loops: CDR1 LNHNV, CDR2 YYDKDF (reference sequence). CDR3: CASSALATIEKLFF. Here the CDR3 DNA reads TGTGCCTCCTCCGCACTGGCAACTATTGAAAAACTGTTTTTT.

A single count supports this clonotype. The chain employs TRBV27 and TRBJ2-3; the D call may be TRBD1 or TRBD2 (6 bases each). The CDR3 is 14 residues long. V shed 11 bases and J shed 0 bases, with 15 bases lying between them. Germline CDR1 MNHEY, CDR2 SMNVEV (reference sequence). The DNA for the CDR3 is TGTGCCTCCACAGGGAGGTCTAGCACAGATACGCAGTATTTT. Translation gives CASTGRSSTDTQYF.

The chain links TRBV7-2 to TRBJ2-1; 9 nucleotides match TRBD2. CDR3 length equals 18 residues. The ends lost 5 bases at V and 4 bases at J; junction bases unmatched: 15. Germline V CDR1 and CDR2: SGHTA, FQGNSA. The CDR3 coding sequence is TGTGCCAGCAGCGTACGGCTAGCGGGACGGACCAGGTACAATGAGCAGTTCTTC. Protein sequence: CASSVRLAGRTRYNEQFF.

The gene calls are TRBV12-2 and TRBJ2-3; the table gives TRBD2 as D, unverified against the DNA. TRBV12-2 is deemed a pseudogene. This CDR3 region has 16 residues. CDR3 sequence: CASRFRRLAGTDTQYF. The DNA of the CDR3 is TGTGCAAGTCGCTTCCGACGACTAGCGGGCACAGATACGCAGTATTTT.

CDR3 in DNA: TGTGCCAGCAGCTTATATTCCGAAGTGCCAGGGACCCAGTACTTC. This sequence encodes CASSLYSEVPGTQYF. The rearrangement joins TRBV7-9 to TRBJ2-5; D gene unclear. The CDR3 is 15 residues long. The germline CDR1 and CDR2 sequences are SEHNR and FQNEAQ (reference sequence). V shed 2 bases and J shed 7 bases, with 17 bases lying between them.

A few counts support this clonotype. The CDR3: CSARGGTNEKLFF. The CDR3 region has the DNA TGCAGTGCTAGGGGAGGTACGAATGAAAAACTGTTTTTT. The V call is TRBV20-1, the J call TRBJ1-4; D gene ambiguous. Germline V gives CDR1 DFQATT, CDR2 SNEGSKA (reference sequence). This CDR3 region has 13 residues. V shed 3 bases and J shed 5 bases, with 10 bases lying between them.

V is TRBV4-1 and J is TRBJ1-2, with 8 nucleotides matching TRBD1. The CDR3 consists of 16 residues. Losses at the gene ends were 2 bases for V and 8 bases for J; bases not matched to a gene: 13. Germline V gene lookup returns CDR1 MGHRA and CDR2 YSYEKL. CDR3 residues: CASSQNPGGPPDGYTF. The CDR3 DNA follows: TGCGCCAGCAGCCAAAACCCAGGGGGCCCCCCGGACGGCTACACCTTC.

This clonotype has a handful of counts. The chain is built from TRBV29-1 and TRBJ2-3; 8 nucleotides agree with TRBD2. CDR1 SQVTM and CDR2 ANQGSEA come from the germline V gene. CDR3 length: 14 amino acids. The trim removed 4 bases at V and 4 bases at J, leaving 7 bases unmatched. DNA for the CDR3: TGCAGCGTTGTAAGCGGGAGATCTGCAGATACGCAGTATTTT. Protein: CSVVSGRSADTQYF.

This clonotype was picked up one time. The gene calls are TRBV20-1 and TRBJ2-2, with 7 bases that match TRBD1. Losses at the gene ends were 6 bases for V and 3 bases for J; bases not matched to a gene: 7. The CDR3 loop spans 14 amino acids. The germline V gene encodes CDR1 DFQATT and CDR2 SNEGSKA (reference sequence). This chain's CDR3 is CSAPGTVYTGELFF. The CDR3 DNA sequence: TGCAGTGCCCCCGGGACAGTTTACACCGGGGAGCTGTTTTTT.

This sequence joins TRBV20-1 and TRBJ1-2, with 7 bases identical to TRBD1. CDR1 DFQATT and CDR2 SNEGSKA come from the germline V gene (reference sequence). Trimming at V came to 6 bases and at J to 4 bases, leaving 8 bases not matched to a gene. The CDR3 consists of 13 residues. As DNA, the CDR3 is TGCAGTGCGAGGGACAGCCCCAGCTATGGCTACACCTTC. Amino acid sequence: CSARDSPSYGYTF.

V is TRBV12-3 or TRBV12-4 and J is TRBJ1-1; D is possibly TRBD1 (5 bases). The V end was cut by 3 bases, the J end by 4 bases, with 21 bases between. The CDR3 runs 17 residues. The chain's CDR3 is CASSFPTLIGAGTEAFF. The CDR3 DNA reads as TGTGCCAGCAGTTTCCCCACACTAATTGGGGCTGGCACTGAAGCTTTCTTT.

The chain links TRBV6-5 to TRBJ1-2; D not resolved. The CDR3 totals 15 residues. V was pared by 0 bases and J by 0 bases, with 8 bases between. Germline CDR1 MNHEY, CDR2 SVGAGI. In nucleotides, the CDR3 is TGTGCCAGCAGTTACTCTGCAAGCTCTAACTATGGCTACACCTTC. This codes for CASSYSASSNYGYTF.

CDR3 bases: TGTGCCAGCAGTTACGAGGGGGCTGGCTATGGCTACACCTTC. Its translation: CASSYEGAGYGYTF. The gene calls are TRBV6-6 and TRBJ1-2; 7 bases map to TRBD1. Germline V gene data show CDR1 as MNHNY and CDR2 as SVGAGI (reference sequence). This CDR3 is built from 14 residues. Trimming removed 2 bases from V and 4 bases from J; junction bases left unmatched: 4.

V gene TRBV6-1 combines with J gene TRBJ2-1; perhaps TRBD1 as D (6 bases). CDR1 and CDR2 (germline): MNHNS, SASEGT. With 4 bases removed from V and 4 bases from J, the gap between germline ends came to 17 bases. The CDR3 is 16 amino acids. This chain's CDR3 is CASSAPDLGAYNEQFF. CDR3 DNA sequence: TGTGCCAGCAGTGCCCCGGATTTGGGGGCGTACAATGAGCAGTTCTTC.

This clonotype was picked up a small number of times. V gene TRBV4-1 combines with J gene TRBJ2-7; 7 nucleotides match TRBD1. Germline V CDR1 and CDR2: MGHRA, YSYEKL. There are 16 residues in the CDR3. J lost 3 bases, V lost 3 bases, and 11 bases had no gene match. The CDR3 region has the DNA TGCGCCAGCAGCCAGTTAACCGACAGGGACCACTACGAGCAGTACTTC. It encodes CASSQLTDRDHYEQYF.

The V call is TRBV6-5, the J call TRBJ2-5; 11 bases line up with TRBD2. Germline V gives CDR1 MNHEY, CDR2 SVGAGI. V dropped 6 bases and J dropped 11; count of bases not matched to a gene: 5. This CDR3 is 12 amino acids long. In DNA, the CDR3 is TGTGCCAGCAGGCTAGCGGGAGGAGTGCAGTACTTC. It codes for CASRLAGGVQYF.

This clonotype was observed a single time. V gene TRBV7-3 combines with J gene TRBJ2-1; TRBD1 matches 9 bases. CDR3 length: 17 amino acids. Germline trimming cut 5 bases from V and 1 base from J; bases unmatched to any gene: 9. Per germline, CDR1 SGHTA and CDR2 FQGTGA. The CDR3: CASSNRLDRGSYNEQFF. The CDR3 nucleotides read TGTGCCAGCAGCAATAGGCTGGACAGGGGATCCTACAATGAGCAGTTCTTC. Complete variable domain (other parts from reference TRBV7-3 and TRBJ2-1): GAGVSQTPSNKVTEKGKYVELRCDPISGHTALYWYRQSLGQGPEFLIYFQGTGAADDSGLPNDRFFAVRPEGSVSTLKIQRTERGDSAVYLCASSNRLDRGSYNEQFFGPGTRLTVL.

The chain employs TRBV7-2 and TRBJ1-2, with D possibly matching TRBD1 (6 bases). Germline assignment: CDR1 SGHTA and CDR2 FQGNSA. This CDR3 is 15 amino acids long. Trimming shortened V by 5 bases and J by 4 bases, and 17 bases separated the two germline ends. As DNA, the CDR3 is TGTGCCAGCAGCGCCGATAGGGGGATGGGCTATGGCTACACCTTC. It specifies CASSADRGMGYGYTF.

The table lists this clonotype with a few counts. The chain links TRBV29-1 to TRBJ1-1, with D possibly being TRBD1 (5 bases). Germline assignment: CDR1 SQVTM and CDR2 ANQGSEA. This CDR3 contains 13 residues. Deletions cut 7 bases from V and 3 bases from J, with 15 bases between. The CDR3 reads CSATGTGDTEAFF. The CDR3 DNA sequence: TGCAGCGCTACGGGAACAGGCGACACTGAAGCTTTCTTT.

V gene TRBV6-5 combines with J gene TRBJ2-4; tentative D call: TRBD2 (5 bases). The J call may be faulty, since TRBJ2-7 better matches the DNA end. This CDR3 is 12 amino acids long. CDR1 and CDR2 (germline): MNHEY, SVGAGI. The CDR3: CASMRVANEQYF. CDR3 nucleotide sequence: TGTGCCAGCATGCGGGTAGCCAACGAGCAGTACTTC.

This rearrangement joins TRBV2 to TRBJ2-7; TRBD2 aligns across 12 bases. This CDR3 comprises 14 residues. Germline CDR1 is SNHLY and CDR2 is FYNNEI. V was clipped by 8 bases and J by 1 base; unmatched bases: 3. DNA of the CDR3: TGTGCCAGCCTTCTAGCGGGAGGGTCCTACGAGCAGTACTTC. Protein sequence: CASLLAGGSYEQYF.

In regard to this clonotype: A clone one base away is much larger, so this may be a read error. The chain couples TRBV2 to TRBJ1-2, with D perhaps matching TRBD1 (5 bases). This CDR3 comprises 14 residues. Per the germline V gene, CDR1 is SNHLY and CDR2 is FYNNEI. CDR3 coding DNA: TGTGCCAGCAAGTTGGCCGACAGCACCTATGGCTGCACCTTC. Its protein is CASKLADSTYGCTF. The full variable domain, rest sourced from reference TRBV2 and TRBJ1-2, is EPEVTQTPSHQVTQMGQEVILRCVPISNHLYFYWYRQILGQKVEFLVSFYNNEISEKSEIFDDQFSVERPDGSNFTLKIRSTKLEDSAMYFCASKLADSTYGCTFGSGTRLTVV.